The rows below give T cell receptor beta chains drawn from one sample of a study of blood T cell repertoires in COVID-19. The data were produced by immunoSEQ multiplex PCR, yet TCRdb's version contains in-frame clones alone and is incomplete. Of hundreds of thousands of clones listed, 88% are singletons. Sequenced input: peripheral blood. The receptors were sampled from a man aged 40-49 years with acute or convalescent COVID-19. The conserved cysteine and the conserved F or W are not part of the CDR3 here. Clone size is given for some rows only: seen once, a few or many times, or a class if the clone is expanded.

clone size: NA
V gene: TRBV7-7
J gene: TRBJ2-1
CDR3 protein: ASSLDGGPYNEQF

clone size: NA
V gene: TRBV11-2
J gene: TRBJ1-6
CDR3 protein: ASSLWGLYNSPLH

clone size: NA
V gene: TRBV7-3
J gene: TRBJ2-1
CDR3 protein: ASNDWTSTYNEQF

clone size: NA
V gene: TRBV2
J gene: TRBJ2-7
CDR3 protein: ASGGTSYVEQY

clone size: NA
V gene: TRBV9
J gene: TRBJ2-5
CDR3 protein: ASSVGRGQETQY

clone size: few
V gene: TRBV5-1
J gene: TRBJ1-6
CDR3 protein: ASSAGQNNSPLH

clone size: NA
V gene: TRBV5-1
J gene: TRBJ2-1
CDR3 protein: ASSLDATDGGEQF

clone size: NA
V gene: TRBV9
J gene: TRBJ2-1
CDR3 protein: ASSSGTGAYNEQF

clone size: NA
V gene: TRBV3-1/TRBV3-2
J gene: TRBJ2-7
CDR3 protein: ASSPDGGYEQY

clone size: NA
V gene: TRBV27
J gene: TRBJ2-2
CDR3 protein: ASSLSFGRGLGGELF

clone size: NA
V gene: TRBV4-1
J gene: TRBJ1-3
CDR3 protein: ASRETGASGNTIY

clone size: NA
V gene: TRBV7-9
J gene: TRBJ2-1
CDR3 protein: ASSSKGGPLYNEQF

clone size: once
V gene: TRBV5-4
J gene: TRBJ1-2
CDR3 protein: ASSFGGTGYGYT

clone size: NA
V gene: TRBV5-1
J gene: TRBJ2-1
CDR3 protein: ASSSGSRGHREQF

clone size: NA
V gene: TRBV7-9
J gene: TRBJ2-5
CDR3 protein: ASSLAGPQETQY

clone size: NA
V gene: TRBV5-1
J gene: TRBJ1-1
CDR3 protein: ASSLAGTGNYYTEAF

clone size: NA
V gene: TRBV3-1/TRBV3-2
J gene: TRBJ2-7
CDR3 protein: ASSQAGGSYEQY

clone size: NA
V gene: TRBV7-2
J gene: TRBJ1-4
CDR3 protein: ASSPNYEKLF

clone size: NA
V gene: TRBV5-1
J gene: TRBJ2-4
CDR3 protein: ASSSPGQGNIQY

clone size: NA
V gene: TRBV7-9
J gene: TRBJ1-6
CDR3 protein: ASSPNRGEHSPLH

clone size: NA
V gene: TRBV9
J gene: TRBJ1-1
CDR3 protein: ASSVAGVPTEAF

clone size: once
V gene: TRBV4-1
J gene: TRBJ1-2
CDR3 protein: ASSQWDSYRDGYT

clone size: NA
V gene: TRBV27
J gene: TRBJ2-2
CDR3 protein: ASQSLLGARLAGGNTGELF

clone size: NA
V gene: TRBV6-2/TRBV6-3
J gene: TRBJ2-5
CDR3 protein: ASSFPPGGRETQY

clone size: NA
V gene: TRBV7-2
J gene: TRBJ2-7
CDR3 protein: ASSLRQASYEQY

clone size: NA
V gene: TRBV5-1
J gene: TRBJ2-2
CDR3 protein: ASSLGTRTRAGELF

clone size: few
V gene: TRBV19
J gene: TRBJ1-2
CDR3 protein: ASRKPFGTEGNYGYT

clone size: NA
V gene: TRBV11-2
J gene: TRBJ2-7
CDR3 protein: ASSFGGSVYEQY

clone size: NA
V gene: TRBV24-1
J gene: TRBJ2-1
CDR3 protein: ATSDPLRNEQF

clone size: NA
V gene: TRBV19
J gene: TRBJ2-1
CDR3 protein: ASSIVVGSEQF

clone size: NA
V gene: TRBV7-8
J gene: TRBJ1-6
CDR3 protein: ASRRTSSYNSPLH

clone size: once
V gene: TRBV2
J gene: TRBJ1-1
CDR3 protein: ASSGVGQANTEAF

clone size: NA
V gene: TRBV9
J gene: TRBJ2-3
CDR3 protein: ASSVGGQARDTQY

clone size: NA
V gene: TRBV7-9
J gene: TRBJ2-7
CDR3 protein: ASSPGQGIEQY

clone size: NA
V gene: TRBV3-1/TRBV3-2
J gene: TRBJ2-7
CDR3 protein: ASSQGQGARNEQY

clone size: NA
V gene: TRBV3-1/TRBV3-2
J gene: TRBJ2-7
CDR3 protein: ASRAGPTYEQY

clone size: NA
V gene: TRBV4-1
J gene: TRBJ2-7
CDR3 protein: ASSLSGRLLDEQY

clone size: NA
V gene: TRBV4-3
J gene: TRBJ2-2
CDR3 protein: ASSQARTGDGPGELF

clone size: NA
V gene: TRBV4-3
J gene: TRBJ1-1
CDR3 protein: ASSQVPTGTTEAF

clone size: once
V gene: TRBV28
J gene: TRBJ1-2
CDR3 protein: ATTGSSNYGYT

clone size: NA
V gene: TRBV12-3/TRBV12-4
J gene: TRBJ1-5
CDR3 protein: ASRQAGPQPQH

clone size: NA
V gene: TRBV5-1
J gene: TRBJ1-1
CDR3 protein: ASSLSLTLNTEAF

clone size: NA
V gene: TRBV5-1
J gene: TRBJ2-7
CDR3 protein: ASSLVAGGRDEQY

clone size: NA
V gene: TRBV24-1
J gene: TRBJ2-7
CDR3 protein: ATHAGSHEQY

clone size: NA
V gene: TRBV7-6
J gene: TRBJ2-7
CDR3 protein: ASNDGGRGYEQY

clone size: NA
V gene: TRBV6-5
J gene: TRBJ1-6
CDR3 protein: ASDRGSGNSPLH

clone size: NA
V gene: TRBV6-4
J gene: TRBJ1-1
CDR3 protein: ASRHGQGAEAF

clone size: NA
V gene: TRBV11-2
J gene: TRBJ2-7
CDR3 protein: ASSGAGGQVYEQY

clone size: NA
V gene: TRBV18
J gene: TRBJ1-2
CDR3 protein: ASSQQVYGYT

clone size: NA
V gene: TRBV28
J gene: TRBJ1-3
CDR3 protein: ASTLGVGGGNTIY

clone size: once
V gene: TRBV30
J gene: TRBJ1-6
CDR3 protein: AWSGQVDSPLH

clone size: few
V gene: TRBV7-2
J gene: TRBJ1-1
CDR3 protein: ASSLEDRGNTEAF

clone size: once
V gene: TRBV7-8
J gene: TRBJ1-3
CDR3 protein: ASSPDRPRSGNTIY

clone size: NA
V gene: TRBV9
J gene: TRBJ2-3
CDR3 protein: ASTQRGSADTQY

clone size: NA
V gene: TRBV7-2
J gene: TRBJ1-4
CDR3 protein: ASSARRDSLTNEKLF

clone size: NA
V gene: TRBV24-1
J gene: TRBJ1-1
CDR3 protein: ATSESGTGLMNTEAF